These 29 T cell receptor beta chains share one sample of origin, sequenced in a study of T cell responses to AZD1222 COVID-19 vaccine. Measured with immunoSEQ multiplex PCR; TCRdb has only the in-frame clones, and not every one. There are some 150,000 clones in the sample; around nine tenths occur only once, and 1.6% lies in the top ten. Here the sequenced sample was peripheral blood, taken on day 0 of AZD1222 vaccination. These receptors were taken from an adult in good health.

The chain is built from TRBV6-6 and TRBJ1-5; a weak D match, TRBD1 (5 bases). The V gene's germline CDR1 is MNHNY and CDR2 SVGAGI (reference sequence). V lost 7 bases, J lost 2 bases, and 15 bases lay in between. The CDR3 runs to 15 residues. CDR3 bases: TGTGCCAGCAATCGGGACGGATTGGGCAATCAGCCCCAGCATTTT. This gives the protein CASNRDGLGNQPQHF.

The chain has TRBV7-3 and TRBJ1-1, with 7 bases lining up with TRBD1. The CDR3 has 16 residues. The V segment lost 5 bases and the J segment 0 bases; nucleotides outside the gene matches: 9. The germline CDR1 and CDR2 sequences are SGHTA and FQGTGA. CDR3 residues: CASSPSRDRMNTEAFF. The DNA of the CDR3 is TGTGCCAGCAGCCCATCTAGGGACAGAATGAACACTGAAGCTTTCTTT.

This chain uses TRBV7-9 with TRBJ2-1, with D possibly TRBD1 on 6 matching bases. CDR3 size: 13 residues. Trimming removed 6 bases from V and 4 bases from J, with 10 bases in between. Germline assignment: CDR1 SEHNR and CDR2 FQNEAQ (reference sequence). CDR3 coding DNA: TGTGCCAGCAGTACCACAGGGTACAATGAGCAGTTCTTC. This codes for CASSTTGYNEQFF.

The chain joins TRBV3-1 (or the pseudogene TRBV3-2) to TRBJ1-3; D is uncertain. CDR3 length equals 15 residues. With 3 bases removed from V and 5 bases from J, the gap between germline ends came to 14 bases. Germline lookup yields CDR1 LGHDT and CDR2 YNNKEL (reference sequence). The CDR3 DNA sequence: TGTGCCAGCAGCCAGGACCGGGCCCAGAGAAACACCATATATTTT. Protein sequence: CASSQDRAQRNTIYF.

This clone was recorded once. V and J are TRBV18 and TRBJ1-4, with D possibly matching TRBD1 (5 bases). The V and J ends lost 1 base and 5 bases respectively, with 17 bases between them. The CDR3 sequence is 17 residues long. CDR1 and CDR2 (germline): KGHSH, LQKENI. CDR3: CASSPLSRGVLNEKLFF. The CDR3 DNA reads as TGTGCCAGCTCACCACTTTCCCGGGGGGTTCTAAATGAAAAACTGTTTTTT.

The CDR3 here is CASSPRDREYAFF. CDR3 in DNA: TGTGCCAGTAGTCCTCGAGACAGGGAGTACGCTTTCTTT. V and J are TRBV19 and TRBJ1-1; 7 bases match TRBD1. Trimming took 5 bases from V and 11 from J; bases not matched to a gene: 11. The CDR3 totals 13 residues. Germline CDR1 and CDR2: LNHDA and SQIVND (reference sequence).

The CDR3: CASSFRVRAASLSYEQYF. The CDR3 DNA follows: TGTGCCAGCAGTTTCCGCGTCCGGGCGGCCAGCCTCTCCTACGAGCAGTACTTC. The V and J genes are TRBV27 and TRBJ2-7; D unclear. This CDR3 comprises 18 residues. V was clipped by 3 bases and J by 0 bases, with 21 bases between them. CDR1 MNHEY and CDR2 SMNVEV come from the germline V gene (reference sequence).

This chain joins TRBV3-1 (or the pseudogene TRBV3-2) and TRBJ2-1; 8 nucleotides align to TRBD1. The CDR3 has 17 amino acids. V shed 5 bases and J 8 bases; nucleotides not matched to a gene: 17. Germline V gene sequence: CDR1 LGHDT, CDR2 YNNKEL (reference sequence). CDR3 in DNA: TGTGCCAGCAGCATGGGTACGGGACAGGCTCCGTGGGATGAGCAGTTCTTC. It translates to CASSMGTGQAPWDEQFF.

The CDR3 here is CAWSEGSNSPLHF. In DNA, the CDR3 is TGTGCCTGGAGTGAGGGGTCCAATTCACCCCTCCACTTT. The chain links TRBV30 to TRBJ1-6, with a possible D match to TRBD1 (5 bases). The germline V and J ends were trimmed by 1 base and 7 bases, with 8 bases remaining between them. This CDR3 has 13 amino acids. CDR1 GTSNPN and CDR2 SVGIG come from the germline V gene (reference sequence).

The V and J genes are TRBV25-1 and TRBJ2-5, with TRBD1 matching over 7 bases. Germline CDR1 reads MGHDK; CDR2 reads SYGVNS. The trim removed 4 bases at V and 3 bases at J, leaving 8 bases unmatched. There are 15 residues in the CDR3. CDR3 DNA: TGTGCCAGCAGTGCCAAACCAGGGGGAAAAGAGACCCAGTACTTC. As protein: CASSAKPGGKETQYF. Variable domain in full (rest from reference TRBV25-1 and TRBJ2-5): EADIYQTPRYLVIGTGKKITLECSQTMGHDKMYWYQQDPGMELHLIHYSYGVNSTEKGDLSSESTVSRIRTEHFPLTLESARPSHTSQYLCASSAKPGGKETQYFGPGTRLLVL.

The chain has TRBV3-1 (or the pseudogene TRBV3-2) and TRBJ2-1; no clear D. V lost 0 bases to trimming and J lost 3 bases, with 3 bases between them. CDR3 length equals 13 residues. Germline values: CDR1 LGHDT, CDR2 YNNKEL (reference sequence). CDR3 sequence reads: CASSQDVYNEQFF. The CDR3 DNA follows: TGTGCCAGCAGCCAAGACGTCTACAATGAGCAGTTCTTC.

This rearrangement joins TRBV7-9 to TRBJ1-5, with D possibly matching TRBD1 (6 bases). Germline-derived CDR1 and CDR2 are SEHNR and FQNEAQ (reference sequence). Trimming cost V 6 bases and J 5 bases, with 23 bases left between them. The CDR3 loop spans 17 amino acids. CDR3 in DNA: TGTGCCAGCAGTAATAGCAGACCGGGGGCCGGGGATCAGCCCCAGCATTTT. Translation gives CASSNSRPGAGDQPQHF.

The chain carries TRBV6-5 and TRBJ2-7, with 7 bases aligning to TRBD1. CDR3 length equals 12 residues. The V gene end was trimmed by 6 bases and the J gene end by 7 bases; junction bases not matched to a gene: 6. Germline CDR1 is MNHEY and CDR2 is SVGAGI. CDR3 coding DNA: TGTGCCAGCAGGGAGACAGGGCGAGAGCAGTACGTC. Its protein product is CASRETGREQYV.

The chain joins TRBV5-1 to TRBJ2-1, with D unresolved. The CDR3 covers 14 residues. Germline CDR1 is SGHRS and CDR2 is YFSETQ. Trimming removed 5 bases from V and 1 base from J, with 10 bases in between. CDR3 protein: CASSEAGSYNEQFF. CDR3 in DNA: TGCGCCAGCAGTGAGGCTGGATCCTACAATGAGCAGTTCTTC.

The CDR3 sequence is CASSPTGTDTQYF. Here the CDR3 DNA reads TGTGCCAGCAGCCCCACGGGCACAGATACGCAGTATTTT. J is TRBJ2-3 and V is TRBV7-9; no firm D call. The CDR3 extends over 13 amino acids. Trimming removed 5 bases from V and 1 base from J, with 7 bases in between. Germline V gene lookup returns CDR1 SEHNR and CDR2 FQNEAQ (reference sequence).

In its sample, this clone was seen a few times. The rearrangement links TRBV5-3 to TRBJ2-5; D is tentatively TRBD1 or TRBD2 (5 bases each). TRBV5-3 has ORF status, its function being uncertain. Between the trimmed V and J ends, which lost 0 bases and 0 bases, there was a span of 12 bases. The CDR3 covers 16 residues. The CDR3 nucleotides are TGTGCCAGAAGCTTGGTTGGGACCCGTCACCAAGAGACCCAGTACTTC. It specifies CARSLVGTRHQETQYF.

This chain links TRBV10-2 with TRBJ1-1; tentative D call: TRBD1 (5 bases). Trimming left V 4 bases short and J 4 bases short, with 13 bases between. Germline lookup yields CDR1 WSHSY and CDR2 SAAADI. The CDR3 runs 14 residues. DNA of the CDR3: TGCGCCAGCAGTGTAGTTCCGGGGACCACTGAAGCTTTCTTT. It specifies CASSVVPGTTEAFF.

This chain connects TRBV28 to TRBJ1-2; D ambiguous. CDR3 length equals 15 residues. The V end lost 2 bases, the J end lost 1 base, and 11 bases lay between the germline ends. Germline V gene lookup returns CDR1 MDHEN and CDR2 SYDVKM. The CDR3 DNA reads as TGTGCCAGCAGTTTAATCCCTCAGGTTAACTATGGCTACACCTTC. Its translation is CASSLIPQVNYGYTF.

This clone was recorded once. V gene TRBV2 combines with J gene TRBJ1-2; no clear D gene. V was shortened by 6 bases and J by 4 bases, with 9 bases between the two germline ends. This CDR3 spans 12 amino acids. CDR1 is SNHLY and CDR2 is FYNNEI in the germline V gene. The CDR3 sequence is CASRQGPYGYTF. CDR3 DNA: TGTGCCAGCAGACAAGGACCCTATGGCTACACCTTC.

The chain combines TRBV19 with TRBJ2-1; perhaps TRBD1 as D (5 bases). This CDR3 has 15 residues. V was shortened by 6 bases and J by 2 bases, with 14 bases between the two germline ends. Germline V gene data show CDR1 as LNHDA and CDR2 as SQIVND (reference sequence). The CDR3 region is CASSPPGSTYNEQFF. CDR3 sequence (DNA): TGTGCCAGTAGCCCTCCAGGGTCTACCTACAATGAGCAGTTCTTC.

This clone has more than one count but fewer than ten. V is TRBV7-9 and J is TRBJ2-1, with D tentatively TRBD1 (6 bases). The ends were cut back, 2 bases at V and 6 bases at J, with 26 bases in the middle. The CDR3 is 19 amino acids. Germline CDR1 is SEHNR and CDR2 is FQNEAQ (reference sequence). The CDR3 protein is CASSLQGSPSLIPLNEQFF. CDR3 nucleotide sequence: TGTGCCAGCAGCTTACAGGGGTCTCCATCCCTCATCCCCCTCAATGAGCAGTTCTTC.

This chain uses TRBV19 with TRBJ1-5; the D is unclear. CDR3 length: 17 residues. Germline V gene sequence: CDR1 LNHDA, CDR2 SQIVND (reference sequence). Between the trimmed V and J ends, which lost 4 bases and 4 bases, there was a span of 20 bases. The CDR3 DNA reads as TGTGCCAGTAGTACGAACGCCCCGGACGGACGAAATCAGCCCCAGCATTTT. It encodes CASSTNAPDGRNQPQHF.

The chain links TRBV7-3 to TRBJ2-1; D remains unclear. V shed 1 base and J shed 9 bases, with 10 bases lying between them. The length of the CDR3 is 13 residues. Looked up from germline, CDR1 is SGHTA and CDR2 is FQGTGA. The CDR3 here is CASSLMLPGEQFF. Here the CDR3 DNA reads TGTGCCAGCAGCTTAATGTTACCCGGTGAGCAGTTCTTC.

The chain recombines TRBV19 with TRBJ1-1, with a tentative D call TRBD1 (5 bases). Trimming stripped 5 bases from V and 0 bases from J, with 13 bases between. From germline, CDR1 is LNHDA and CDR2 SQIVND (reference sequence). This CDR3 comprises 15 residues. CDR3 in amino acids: CASSPRQRMNTEAFF. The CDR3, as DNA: TGTGCCAGTAGTCCTAGACAGCGGATGAACACTGAAGCTTTCTTT. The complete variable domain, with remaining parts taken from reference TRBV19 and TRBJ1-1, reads DGGITQSPKYLFRKEGQNVTLSCEQNLNHDAMYWYRQDPGQGLRLIYYSQIVNDFQKGDIAEGYSVSREKKESFPLTVTSAQKNPTAFYLCASSPRQRMNTEAFFGQGTRLTVV.

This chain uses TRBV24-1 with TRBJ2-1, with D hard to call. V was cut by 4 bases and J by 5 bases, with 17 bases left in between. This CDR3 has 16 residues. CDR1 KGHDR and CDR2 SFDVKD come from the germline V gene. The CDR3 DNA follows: TGTGCCACCAGTGAGTCGACCCCGAACTCACACAATGAGCAGTTCTTC. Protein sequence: CATSESTPNSHNEQFF.

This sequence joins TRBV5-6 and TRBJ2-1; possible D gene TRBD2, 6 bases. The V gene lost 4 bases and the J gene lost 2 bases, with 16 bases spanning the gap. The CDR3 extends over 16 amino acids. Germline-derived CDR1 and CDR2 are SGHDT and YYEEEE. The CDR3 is CASSEAGGAPYNEQFF. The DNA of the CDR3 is TGTGCCAGCAGCGAAGCTGGCGGGGCACCCTACAATGAGCAGTTCTTC.

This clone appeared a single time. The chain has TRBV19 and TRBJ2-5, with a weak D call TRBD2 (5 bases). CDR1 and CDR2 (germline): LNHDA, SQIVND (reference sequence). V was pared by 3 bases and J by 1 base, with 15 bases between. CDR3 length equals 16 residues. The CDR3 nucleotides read TGTGCCAGTAGTATGGGAACTAGAGGAACCCAAGAGACCCAGTACTTC. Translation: CASSMGTRGTQETQYF.

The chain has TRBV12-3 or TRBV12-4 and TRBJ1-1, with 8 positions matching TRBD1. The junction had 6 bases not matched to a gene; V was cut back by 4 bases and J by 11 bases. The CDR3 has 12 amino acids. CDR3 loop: CASSSRTGSAFF. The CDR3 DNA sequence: TGTGCCAGCAGTTCCAGGACAGGGTCTGCTTTCTTT.

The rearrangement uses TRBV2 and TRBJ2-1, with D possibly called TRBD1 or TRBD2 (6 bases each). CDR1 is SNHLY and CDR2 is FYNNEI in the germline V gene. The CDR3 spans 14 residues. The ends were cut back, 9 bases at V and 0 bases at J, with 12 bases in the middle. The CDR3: CAREGGSSYNEQFF. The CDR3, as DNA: TGTGCCAGAGAGGGGGGTAGCTCCTACAATGAGCAGTTCTTC.